This T cell receptor beta chain stems from a study of regulatory T cells in long-lasting Graves disease (dated by TCRdb to the early 2020s). About the investigation overall: Patients with newly diagnosed Graves' disease had been on antithyroid drugs for under 3 months. Peripheral blood TCR sequencing and RNA sequencing compared persistent Graves' disease patients with newly diagnosed Graves' disease patients. The study was conducted in China and was registered as a clinical trial. A total of about 35 samples underwent TCR sequencing, from around 13 patients with persistent Graves' disease and 20 or so patients with newly diagnosed Graves' disease.

Library method: multiplex PCR. These reads were obtained on an Illumina HiSeq 4000. CDR3 regions were amplified by Arm-PCR with iRepertoire HTBI primers to construct TCR beta libraries. Before sequencing, the PCR products went through gel purification. The authors' analysis ran thus. Gene usage analysis of CDR3 amino acid clonotypes relied on the roughly 60 TRBV and more than twelve TRBJ segments identified across samples. COPE and FqMerger were used to merge the filtered high-quality paired reads into contigs. BLAST was used to align contigs to IMGT TRBV, TRBD and TRBJ reference genes, and CDR3 was defined according to IMGT. Highly expanded clones were defined as clonotypes with a frequency above 0.1%. Shannon entropy served as the measure of repertoire diversity, while the Gini coefficient captured V-J evenness. A clonotype was considered public if more than one individual shared it. Using fastp trimming at Q25 and MiXCR clonotype assembly, TCRdb reanalyzed the public sequencing data and kept in-frame beta chains. Under each unique CDR3 protein, matching rows form one entry showing the most common genes and DNA. The V and J calls were not made by the authors but by TCRdb's processing. The sample records about 220,000 distinct CDR3 sequences, approximately 18% of which are singletons. The top ten constitute 10% to 15% of the sample.

Many counts were recorded for this clonotype. No cognate antigen has been identified for it. Per-nucleotide qualities are absent, and no much larger clonotype sits a single base away. According to the study, the label for this sample's time point signals: newly diagnosed GD, antithyroid drugs for less than 3 months. For both TCR sequencing and RNA sequencing, RNA was extracted from PBMCs using TRIzol. The diagnosis of Graves' disease was made according to American Thyroid Association guidelines. The patients came from an endocrinology department in Xi'an, China. Each patient gave approximately 10 milliliters of peripheral blood, collected in an EDTA anticoagulant tube. PBMCs were isolated by Ficoll Paque Plus density gradient separation without further T cell sorting. An Agilent 2100 Bioanalyzer and agarose gel were used to check RNA quality, while a NanoDrop 2000 measured RNA concentration. Broad study findings and their caveats: A larger number of public clonotypes was shared among persistent patients (fewer than 3,000) than among newly diagnosed patients (around 880). Sequencing and analysis were limited to the TCR beta chain. Persistent Graves' disease patients showed lower TCR Shannon entropy and fewer highly expanded clones than newly diagnosed patients, suggesting clonal expansion. Persistent disease showed preferential use of TRBV28, TRBJ1-2 and TRBJ2-5, whereas newly diagnosed disease favored TRBV20-1 and TRBJ2-1. Only peripheral blood was studied, because thyroid tissue, the primary lesion, was inaccessible. The authors noted that the small sample size was a limitation that may lower accuracy.

From the germline V gene (reference sequence), CDR1 is MNHEY and CDR2 is SMNVEV. CDR3 length: 15 amino acids, cysteine to phenylalanine. The DNA shown is the 45-base CDR3, in frame from base 1. The junction shows trimming of 7 bases on V and 4 bases on J, plus 19 bases between the germline ends. This same sample was also part of a study on T cells in Graves' hyperthyroidism and ophthalmopathy. From that second study: Graves' hyperthyroidism was defined as stable when no progression to ophthalmopathy occurred over 18 months of follow-up. Hyperthyroidism patients were aged 18 to 65 years and newly diagnosed, with disease duration of less than 2 months. Exclusion was applied to patients with uncontrolled infections, other autoimmune diseases, pregnancy or lactation. Diagnoses relied on clinical symptoms, serum thyroxine and TRAb, thyroid ultrasound and orbital computed tomography. The TCR CDR3 was subjected to a first round of RT-PCR using the HTBI primer set and the Qiagen OneStep RT-PCR kit. Most expanded thyroid clonotypes (frequency above 0.001) were also found in blood, which suggests that blood repertoires may mirror thyroid immune responses. A model built on a 13 V-J signature distinguished ophthalmopathy from stable hyperthyroidism, reaching around 88% sensitivity and about 81% specificity in cross-validation and 80%/75% in testing. In validation, progression to ophthalmopathy was predicted by the model with 70.59% sensitivity and approximately 78% specificity, a median of approximately 6.5 months before onset. TCR V-J signatures able to tell the groups apart were searched for in a discovery cohort of some 100 patients, of whom over 40 had Graves' ophthalmopathy and about 60 had stable Graves' hyperthyroidism. Prospective prediction of ophthalmopathy was tested in an independent validation cohort consisting of 18 to 20 hyperthyroidism patients and some 17 patients who later progressed to ophthalmopathy. The 100 discovery patients were divided at random into training and test sets in a 7:3 ratio. The study also compared thyroid tissue and blood T-cell repertoires from 5 to 7 Graves' hyperthyroidism patients. Following sampling, methimazole starting at 30 mg daily was given to hyperthyroidism patients, and high-dose intravenous methylprednisolone was given to ophthalmopathy patients. A second multiplex PCR round built the libraries, followed by size selection and purification. Libraries were sequenced paired-end with 100 bp reads on an Illumina HiSeq2000. Raw data were processed with SOAPnuke, discarding reads with adapters, uncalled bases, mean Phred below 15, or no exact constant-primer or identifier match. High-quality paired reads were merged with COPE v1.2.5, and unique nucleotide sequences were defined as clonotypes. MiTCR v1.1 was used to align clonotypes to the IMGT TRBV, TRBD and TRBJ reference segments. The analysis included only V-J combinations with a frequency above 0.0001, which together covered roughly 99% of the repertoires. A TCS score was defined as the ratio of F50 (clonal expansion) to E x V (chaos), with BLOSUM62-based TCRdist applied between CDR3 peptides within each V-J. Welch's t-statistics and random forest reduced 514 V-J features to roughly 13, which were used in a naive Bayes classifier (R e1071). No statistical method was used to set the sample size in advance, and investigators knew the group allocation. TCR Vbeta CDR3 sequencing of 120 to 150 peripheral blood samples (around 45 ophthalmopathy, roughly 74 hyperthyroidism and roughly 17 progressor patients) is reported in the paper.

This sequence was found in a young woman with Graves disease. Donor details come from another sample of the same person, matched by shared clones. The chain couples TRBV27 to TRBJ1-1, with TRBD1 perhaps the D gene, on 6 matching bases. The specimen comprised peripheral blood mononuclear cells (PBMCs), sampled at new diagnosis, from a patient treated with antithyroid drugs. The CDR3 is CASTSRGGSRTEAFF. Read as DNA, the sequence is TGTGCCAGCACCTCCAGGGGCGGGAGCCGCACTGAAGCTTTCTTT.